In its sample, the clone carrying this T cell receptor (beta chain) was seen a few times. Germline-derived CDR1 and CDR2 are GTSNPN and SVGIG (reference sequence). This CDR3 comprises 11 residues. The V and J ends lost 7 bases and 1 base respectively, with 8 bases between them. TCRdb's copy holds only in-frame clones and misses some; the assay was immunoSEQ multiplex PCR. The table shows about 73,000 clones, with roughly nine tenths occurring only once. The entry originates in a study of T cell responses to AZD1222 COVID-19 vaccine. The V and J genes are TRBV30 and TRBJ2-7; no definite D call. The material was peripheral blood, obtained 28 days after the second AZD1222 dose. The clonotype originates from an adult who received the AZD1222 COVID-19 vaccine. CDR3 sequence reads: CASGSSYEQYF. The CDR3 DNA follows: TGTGCCTCCGGGTCGTCCTACGAGCAGTACTTC.